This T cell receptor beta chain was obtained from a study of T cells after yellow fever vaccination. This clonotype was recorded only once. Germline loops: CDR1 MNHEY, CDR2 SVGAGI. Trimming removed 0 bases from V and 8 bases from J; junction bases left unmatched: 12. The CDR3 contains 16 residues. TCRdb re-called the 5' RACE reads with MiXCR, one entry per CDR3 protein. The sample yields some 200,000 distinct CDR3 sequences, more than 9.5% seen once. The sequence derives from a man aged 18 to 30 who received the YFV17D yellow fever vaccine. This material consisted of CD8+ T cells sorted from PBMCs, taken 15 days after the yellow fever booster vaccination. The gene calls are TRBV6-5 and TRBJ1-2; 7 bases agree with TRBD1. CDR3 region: CASSYSGTGEIYGYTF. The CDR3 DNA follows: TGTGCCAGCAGTTACTCGGGTACAGGGGAAATTTACGGCTACACCTTC.